This T cell receptor beta chain was identified during a study of CD8+ T cells in alopecia areata. Study conclusions and caveats: Lesional tissue from the scalp (especially in alopecia totalis/universalis) showed higher clonality than normal scalp.

CDR3 length equals 16 residues. Germline V lookup: CDR1 SEHNR, CDR2 FQNEAQ (reference sequence). Trimming cost V 5 bases and J 3 bases; bases outside gene matches: 8. After isolation, RNA underwent reverse transcription to generate cDNA as the sequencing template. Only in-frame clones appear in the TCRdb table, and some are missing; sequencing was by immunoSEQ multiplex PCR. The sample contains about 34,000 clones, about 74% of which appear only once. Lesional scalp punch biopsies and peripheral blood were collected from alopecia areata patients. Investigators sorted PBMCs to obtain both CD4+ and CD8+ T cells. This clone was picked up a small number of times. Antigen unknown.

The V gene is TRBV7-9, the J gene TRBJ2-7, with TRBD1 matching over 12 bases. Sequenced: NKG2D-low CD8+ T cells sorted from blood. This sequence originates from a human donor with alopecia areata. The CDR3 DNA sequence: TGTGCCAGCAGCCCCCGAGGGACAGGGGGCTTCTACGAGCAGTACTTC. Amino acid sequence: CASSPRGTGGFYEQYF.